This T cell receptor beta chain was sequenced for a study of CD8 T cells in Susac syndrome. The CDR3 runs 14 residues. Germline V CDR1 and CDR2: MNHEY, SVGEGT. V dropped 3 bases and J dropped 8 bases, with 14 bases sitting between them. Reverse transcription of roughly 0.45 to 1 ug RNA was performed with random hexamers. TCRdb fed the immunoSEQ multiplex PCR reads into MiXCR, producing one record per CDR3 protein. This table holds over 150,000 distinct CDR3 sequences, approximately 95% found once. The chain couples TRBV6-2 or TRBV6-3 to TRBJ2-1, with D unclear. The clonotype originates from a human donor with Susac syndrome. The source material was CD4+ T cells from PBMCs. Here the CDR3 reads CASSYTAEAHEQFF. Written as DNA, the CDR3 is TGTGCCAGCAGTTATACGGCAGAGGCCCATGAGCAGTTCTTC.